This T cell receptor beta chain was recorded in a study of CD8+CD57+ T cells in acquired aplastic anemia. Germline CDR1 reads DFQATT; CDR2 reads SNEGSKA (reference sequence). Trimming stripped 1 base from V and 6 bases from J, with 15 bases between. The CDR3 loop spans 15 amino acids. This clonotype has a count of ten or more. Genomic DNA was employed as the template in profiling TCR beta VDJ and CDR3. Using its own MiXCR run on the reads, TCRdb lists one record per CDR3 protein. The sample comprises hundreds of thousands of distinct CDR3 sequences, 55% to 60% of which are singletons, and roughly 8% rests with the top ten.

Sequenced: sorted CD4+, CD8+, or CD8+CD57+ T cells (not recorded which) from PBMCs. This chain uses TRBV20-1 with TRBJ1-4; tentatively, D is TRBD1 (6 bases). This TCR was recovered from a human donor with severe aplastic anemia or a healthy control (not recorded which). In DNA, the CDR3 is TGCAGTGCTAGAGGAGGGGGGGGCGCTGATGAAAAACTGTTTTTT. Amino acids: CSARGGGGADEKLFF.